Below, 19 T cell receptor beta chains from the same sample are listed, as sequenced in a study of T cells expressing NK-cell markers (dated by TCRdb to about 2020). The library was prepared using 5' RACE. The sequencer was an Illumina HiSeq 2000. TCRdb reprocessed the reads and provides one entry for every CDR3 protein sequence; no DNA is given. The table for this sample records 140,000 to 150,000 distinct CDR3 sequences. 12% of the sample comes from the top ten. The specimen was blood T cells: a sorted CD56 or NKG2C T cell subset, CD4+ or CD8+ T cells, or bulk PBMC T cells (not recorded which). The source of these receptors is a man between 18 and 35 years old in good health. Donor details come from another sample of the same person, matched by shared clones.

J is TRBJ2-1 and V is TRBV29-1. The CDR3 consists of 12 residues. Looked up from germline, CDR1 is SQVTM and CDR2 is ANQGSEA. The CDR3 region is CSLARSYNEQFF.

The CDR3 reads CASSRTSGSQETQYF. This sequence joins TRBV10-2 and TRBJ2-5; TCRdb proposes TRBD2, but this gene call is untestable without DNA. This CDR3 is built from 15 residues. In germline, CDR1 is WSHSY, CDR2 SAAADI.

The J gene is TRBJ1-6, the V gene TRBV4-3; TCRdb's D call, TRBD1, is unchecked because there is no DNA. Germline CDR1 LGHNA, CDR2 YSLEER. The CDR3 consists of 15 residues. The CDR3: CASSQDRRGGSPLHF.

The chain is built from TRBV3-1 and TRBJ2-4. CDR1 is LGHDT, CDR2 YNNKEL, per germline (reference sequence). The CDR3 contains 17 residues. The CDR3: CASSQEERRRIKNIQYF.

The chain recombines TRBV6-5 with TRBJ2-3; TCRdb's assignment of TRBD1 cannot be checked, as there is no DNA. This CDR3 is built from 14 residues. CDR1 is MNHEY, CDR2 SVGAGI, per germline. This CDR3 reads CASSYRTGEDTQYF.

The chain uses TRBV19 and TRBJ2-2; the TCRdb call, TRBD1, lacks DNA for checking. The CDR3 totals 17 residues. CDR1 is LNHDA, CDR2 SQIVND, per germline (reference sequence). CDR3 loop: CASSKPGQETNTGELFF.

This chain links TRBV18 with TRBJ1-1; TCRdb reports TRBD1, a call that lacks DNA to check it against. Germline CDR1 KGHSH, CDR2 LQKENI. This CDR3 is built from 12 residues. CDR3 in amino acids: CASSPQGTEAFF.

CDR3 sequence reads: CASLLSGNTIYF. This rearrangement joins TRBV7-9 to TRBJ1-3. Germline-derived CDR1 and CDR2 are SEHNR and FQNEAQ (reference sequence). The CDR3 extends over 12 amino acids.

The J gene is TRBJ2-1, the V gene TRBV6-4; TCRdb calls TRBD1, which cannot be checked without DNA. Germline CDR1 is MRHNA and CDR2 is SNTAGT. The CDR3 covers 13 residues. CDR3 loop: CATRGAYGRREFF.

The chain links TRBV29-1 to TRBJ2-4. The germline V gene encodes CDR1 SQVTM and CDR2 ANQGSEA. This CDR3 contains 13 residues. The CDR3 spells CSVVSGAKNIQYF. Using reference TRBV29-1 and TRBJ2-4 for the parts outside the CDR3, the full variable domain is SAVISQKPSRDICQRGTSLTIQCQVDSQVTMMFWYRQQPGQSLTLIATANQGSEATYESGFVIDKFPISRPNLTFSTLTVSNMSPEDSSIYLCSVVSGAKNIQYFGAGTRLSVL.

CDR3 sequence reads: CASTPGGPYEQYF. J is TRBJ2-7 and V is TRBV19; the TCRdb call, TRBD1, lacks DNA for checking. Germline V gene data show CDR1 as LNHDA and CDR2 as SQIVND (reference sequence). The CDR3 consists of 13 residues.

The V call is TRBV12-3 or TRBV12-4, the J call TRBJ2-7; there is no DNA to check the TCRdb D call of TRBD2. CDR3 length: 14 amino acids. CDR3: CASSFHPQNYEQYF.

The CDR3 region is CASSRGLLNEQFF. The chain recombines TRBV19 with TRBJ2-1. The germline V gene has CDR1 LNHDA and CDR2 SQIVND (reference sequence). This CDR3 is built from 13 residues. The full variable domain, its missing parts supplied by reference TRBV19 and TRBJ2-1, is DGGITQSPKYLFRKEGQNVTLSCEQNLNHDAMYWYRQDPGQGLRLIYYSQIVNDFQKGDIAEGYSVSREKKESFPLTVTSAQKNPTAFYLCASSRGLLNEQFFGPGTRLTVL.

V usage is TRBV6-1 and J usage is TRBJ1-5; TCRdb names TRBD1, which stays unverified in the absence of DNA. The CDR3 sequence is 14 residues long. Germline values: CDR1 MNHNS, CDR2 SASEGT. CDR3 sequence reads: CASSQQGNNQPQHF.

The V call is TRBV5-1, the J call TRBJ1-1; TCRdb's assignment of TRBD1 cannot be checked, as there is no DNA. Germline V CDR1 and CDR2: SGHRS, YFSETQ. This CDR3 has 17 amino acids. Here the CDR3 reads CASSLDRDRGLNTEAFF.

The CDR3 here is CASSELDRGNIQYF. This rearrangement joins TRBV6-1 to TRBJ2-4; TCRdb's D call of TRBD1 is untestable without DNA. The CDR3 spans 14 residues. The germline V gene has CDR1 MNHNS and CDR2 SASEGT.

This chain links TRBV9 with TRBJ2-3; TCRdb's assignment of TRBD2 cannot be checked, as there is no DNA. This CDR3 is 16 amino acids long. From germline, CDR1 is SGDLS and CDR2 YYNGEE. The CDR3 sequence: CASSVGESQYTDTQYF. The variable domain in full, completed from reference TRBV9 and TRBJ2-3, reads DSGVTQTPKHLITATGQRVTLRCSPRSGDLSVYWYQQSLDQGLQFLIQYYNGEERAKGNILERFSAQQFPDLHSELNLSSLELGDSALYFCASSVGESQYTDTQYFGPGTRLTVL.

The chain employs TRBV12-3 or TRBV12-4 and TRBJ2-1; there is no DNA to check the TCRdb D call of TRBD1. This CDR3 is 14 amino acids long. The chain's CDR3 is CASSLDRGMDEQFF.

V gene TRBV30 combines with J gene TRBJ2-1; with no DNA, the TCRdb D assignment of TRBD1 cannot be verified. The CDR3 spans 15 residues. From germline, CDR1 is GTSNPN and CDR2 SVGIG (reference sequence). The CDR3 region is CAWSGPGNSYNEQFF.